This T cell receptor (beta chain) originates from a study of CD8+CD57+ T cells in acquired aplastic anemia. On the study more broadly: Sorted CD4+ and CD8+ cells gave a mean 3.2 ug DNA, range roughly 0.2 to 27.4 ug. Overall study results and limits: The study identified under 30 CD8+ CDR3 sequences shared by patients and controls. Patients did not significantly differ from controls in CD8+ Simpson's diversity.

The template for TCR beta VDJ and CDR3 sequence profiling was genomic DNA. TCRdb re-called the reads through MiXCR, storing one row per CDR3 protein. The repertoire has 200,000 or so distinct CDR3 sequences, around 49% of them found once; the top ten carry 15% to 20%. For this clonotype: Its antigen is still unknown.

CD8+CD57+ cell expansion had been shown by flow cytometry in patients chosen for sequencing. The ends were cut back, 5 bases at V and 3 bases at J, with 11 bases in the middle. The CDR3 length is 13 residues. CDR1 LNHDA and CDR2 SQIVND come from the germline V gene (reference sequence). V usage is TRBV19 and J usage is TRBJ2-7; D could derive from TRBD1 or TRBD2 (6 bases each). The sample was sorted CD4+, CD8+, or CD8+CD57+ T cells (not recorded which) from PBMCs. The source of this sequence is a human donor with aplastic anemia. The CDR3 is CASSAGGVYEQYF. CDR3 sequence (DNA): TGTGCCAGTAGTGCCGGGGGCGTCTACGAGCAGTACTTC.